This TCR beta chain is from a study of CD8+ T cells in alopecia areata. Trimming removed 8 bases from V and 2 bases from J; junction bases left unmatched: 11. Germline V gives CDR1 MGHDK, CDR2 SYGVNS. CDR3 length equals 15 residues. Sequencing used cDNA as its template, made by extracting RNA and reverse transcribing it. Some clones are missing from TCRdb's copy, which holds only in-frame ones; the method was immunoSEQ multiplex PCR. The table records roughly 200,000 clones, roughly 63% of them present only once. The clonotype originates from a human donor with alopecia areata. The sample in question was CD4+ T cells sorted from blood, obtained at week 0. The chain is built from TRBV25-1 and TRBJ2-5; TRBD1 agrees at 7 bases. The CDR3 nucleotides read TGTGCCAGCTCTCCCGCCGACAGGGTACAAGAGACCCAGTACTTC. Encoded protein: CASSPADRVQETQYF.